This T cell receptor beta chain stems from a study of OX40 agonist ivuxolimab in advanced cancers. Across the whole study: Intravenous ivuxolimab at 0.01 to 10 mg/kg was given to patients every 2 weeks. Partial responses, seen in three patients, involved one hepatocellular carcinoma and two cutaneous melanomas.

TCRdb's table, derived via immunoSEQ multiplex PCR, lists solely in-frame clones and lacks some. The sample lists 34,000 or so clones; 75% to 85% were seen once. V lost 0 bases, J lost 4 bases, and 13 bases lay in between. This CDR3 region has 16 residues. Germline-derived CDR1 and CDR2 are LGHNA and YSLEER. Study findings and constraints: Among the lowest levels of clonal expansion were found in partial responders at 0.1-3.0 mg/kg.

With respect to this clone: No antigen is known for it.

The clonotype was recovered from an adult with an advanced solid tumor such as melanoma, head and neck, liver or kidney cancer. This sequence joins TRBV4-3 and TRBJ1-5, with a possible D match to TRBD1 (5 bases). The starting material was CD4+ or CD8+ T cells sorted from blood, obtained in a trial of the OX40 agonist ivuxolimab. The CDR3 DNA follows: TGCGCCAGCAGCCAAGAGGCCCGACAGCCTAATCAGCCCCAGCATTTT. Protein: CASSQEARQPNQPQHF.